This T cell receptor beta chain was captured in a study of blood T cell repertoires in COVID-19. Study as a whole: The United States, Italy and Spain were the sources of the acute and convalescent COVID-19 samples.

Only in-frame clones appear in the TCRdb table, and some are missing; sequencing was by immunoSEQ multiplex PCR. This table has around 100,000 clones, around nine tenths appearing once. The germline V gene encodes CDR1 MNHEY and CDR2 SVGAGI. The CDR3 is 16 amino acids. After removal of 0 bases from V and 1 base from J, the junction contained 5 bases not matched to a gene. This receptor was taken from a middle-aged man with acute or convalescent COVID-19. The specimen was peripheral blood. The chain has TRBV6-5 and TRBJ2-5, with 7 bases that match TRBD2. The CDR3 here is CASSYSVGGSQETQYF. DNA of the CDR3: TGTGCCAGCAGTTACTCCGTGGGAGGGTCCCAAGAGACCCAGTACTTC.